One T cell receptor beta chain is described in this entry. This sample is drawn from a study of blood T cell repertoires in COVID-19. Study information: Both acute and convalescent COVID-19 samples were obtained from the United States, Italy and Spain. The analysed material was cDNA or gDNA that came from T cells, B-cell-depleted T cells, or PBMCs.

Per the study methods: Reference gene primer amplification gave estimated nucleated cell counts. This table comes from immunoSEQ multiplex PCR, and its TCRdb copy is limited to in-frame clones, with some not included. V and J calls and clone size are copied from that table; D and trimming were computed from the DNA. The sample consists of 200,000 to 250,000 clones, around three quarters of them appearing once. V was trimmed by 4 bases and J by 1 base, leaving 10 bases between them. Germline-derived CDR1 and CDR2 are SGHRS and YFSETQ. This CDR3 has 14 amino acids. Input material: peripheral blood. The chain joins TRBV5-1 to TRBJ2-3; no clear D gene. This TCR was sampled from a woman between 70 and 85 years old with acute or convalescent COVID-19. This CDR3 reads CASSPPPGTDTQYF. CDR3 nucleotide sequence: TGCGCCAGCAGCCCGCCACCGGGCACAGATACGCAGTATTTT.